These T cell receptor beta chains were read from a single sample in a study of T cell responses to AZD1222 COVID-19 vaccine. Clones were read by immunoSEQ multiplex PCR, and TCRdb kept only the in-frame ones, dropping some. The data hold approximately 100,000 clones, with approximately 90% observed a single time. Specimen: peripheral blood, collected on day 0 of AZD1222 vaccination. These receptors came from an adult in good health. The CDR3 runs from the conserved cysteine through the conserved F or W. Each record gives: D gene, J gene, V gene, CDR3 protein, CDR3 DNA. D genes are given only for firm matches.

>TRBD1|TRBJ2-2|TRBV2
CASSDIGQGIGELFF
TGTGCCAGCAGTGATATAGGACAGGGGATCGGGGAGCTGTTTTTT
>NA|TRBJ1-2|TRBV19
CASSPTGGKLYGYTF
TGTGCCAGTAGTCCGACAGGTGGGAAACTCTATGGCTACACCTTC
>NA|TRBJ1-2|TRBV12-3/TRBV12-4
CASKSGNYGYTF
TGTGCCAGCAAATCGGGGAACTATGGCTACACCTTC
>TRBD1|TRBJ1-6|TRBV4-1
CASSQAGQDNSPLHF
TGCGCCAGCAGCCAAGCCGGACAGGATAATTCACCCCTCCACTTT
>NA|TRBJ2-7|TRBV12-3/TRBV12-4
CASSRGSYYEQYF
TGTGCCAGCAGCCGAGGGAGCTACTACGAGCAGTACTTC
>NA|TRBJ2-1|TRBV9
CASSVSASSYNEQFF
TGTGCCAGCAGCGTAAGTGCCAGCTCCTACAATGAGCAGTTCTTC
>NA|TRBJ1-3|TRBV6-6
CASSVTGNSGNTIYF
TGTGCCAGCAGTGTGACAGGAAACTCTGGAAACACCATATATTTT
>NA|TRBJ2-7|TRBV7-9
CASSLVGYEQYF
TGTGCCAGCAGCTTAGTAGGGTACGAGCAGTACTTC
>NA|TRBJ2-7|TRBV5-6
CASSLGGDTYEQYF
TGTGCCAGCAGCTTGGGGGGGGACACCTACGAGCAGTACTTC
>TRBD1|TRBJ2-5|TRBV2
CASSPRDRGTETQYF
TGTGCCAGCAGTCCCCGGGACAGGGGAACCGAGACCCAGTACTTC
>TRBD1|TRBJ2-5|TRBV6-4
CASSGSVSGTGGVWTQYF
TGTGCCAGCAGTGGGTCCGTTTCCGGGACAGGGGGCGTTTGGACCCAGTACTTC
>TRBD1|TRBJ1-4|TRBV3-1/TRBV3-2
CASSQAGTGNEKLFF
TGTGCCAGCAGCCAAGCCGGGACAGGTAATGAAAAACTGTTTTTT
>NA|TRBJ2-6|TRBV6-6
CASSYEGTGANVLTF
TGTGCCAGCAGTTACGAGGGGACCGGGGCCAACGTCCTGACTTTC
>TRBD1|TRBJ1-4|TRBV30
CACRGSTNEKLFF
TGTGCCTGCAGGGGGAGTACTAATGAAAAACTGTTTTTT
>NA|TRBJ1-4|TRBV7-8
CASSLVDSFLTTNEKLFF
TGTGCCAGCAGCTTAGTTGACAGTTTCCTGACAACTAATGAAAAACTGTTTTTT
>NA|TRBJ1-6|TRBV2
CASALEGVNSPLHF
TGTGCCAGTGCTCTTGAAGGGGTCAATTCACCCCTCCACTTT
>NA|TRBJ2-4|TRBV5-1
CASGVDPAAKNIQYF
TGCGCCAGCGGAGTGGACCCAGCGGCCAAAAACATTCAGTACTTC
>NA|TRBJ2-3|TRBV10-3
CAISESTQFTDTQYF
TGTGCCATCAGTGAGTCGACTCAATTCACAGATACGCAGTATTTT
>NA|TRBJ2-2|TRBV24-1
CATSDLGYGESGELFF
TGTGCCACCAGTGATTTGGGATACGGCGAAAGCGGGGAGCTGTTTTTT
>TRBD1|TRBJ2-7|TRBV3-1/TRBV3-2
CASSQDRVNEQYF
TGTGCCAGCAGCCAGGACAGGGTTAACGAGCAGTACTTC
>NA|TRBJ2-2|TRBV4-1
CASSHFQRSGELFF
TGCGCCAGCAGCCACTTTCAGCGGTCCGGGGAGCTGTTTTTT
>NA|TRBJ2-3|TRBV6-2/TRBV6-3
CASSYPRVEGNTQYF
TGTGCCAGCAGTTACCCCAGGGTTGAGGGAAATACGCAGTATTTT